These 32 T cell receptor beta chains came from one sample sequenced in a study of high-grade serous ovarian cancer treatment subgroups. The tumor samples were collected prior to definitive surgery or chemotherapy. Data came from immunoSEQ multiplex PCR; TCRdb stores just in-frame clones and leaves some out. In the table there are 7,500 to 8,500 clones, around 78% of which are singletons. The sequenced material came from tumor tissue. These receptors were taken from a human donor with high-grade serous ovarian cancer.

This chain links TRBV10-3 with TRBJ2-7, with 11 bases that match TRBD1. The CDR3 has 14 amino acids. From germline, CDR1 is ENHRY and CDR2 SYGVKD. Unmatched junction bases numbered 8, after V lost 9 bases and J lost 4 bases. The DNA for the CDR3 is TGTGCCATTGGGACCGGGACAGGGGGGTACGAGCAGTACTTC. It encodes CAIGTGTGGYEQYF.

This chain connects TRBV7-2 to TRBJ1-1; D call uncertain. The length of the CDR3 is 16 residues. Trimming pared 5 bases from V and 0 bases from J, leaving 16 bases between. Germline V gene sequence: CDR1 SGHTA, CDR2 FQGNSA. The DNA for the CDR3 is TGTGCCAGCAGCGCCCTCCCGCGGACCATGAACACTGAAGCTTTCTTT. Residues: CASSALPRTMNTEAFF.

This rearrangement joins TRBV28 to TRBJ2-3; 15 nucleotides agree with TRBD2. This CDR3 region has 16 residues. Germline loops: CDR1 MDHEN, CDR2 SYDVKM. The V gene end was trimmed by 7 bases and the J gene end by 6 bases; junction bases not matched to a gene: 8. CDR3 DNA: TGTGCCAGCAAGTCCGGGACTAGCGGGGGGCGGGATACGCAGTATTTT. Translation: CASKSGTSGGRDTQYF.

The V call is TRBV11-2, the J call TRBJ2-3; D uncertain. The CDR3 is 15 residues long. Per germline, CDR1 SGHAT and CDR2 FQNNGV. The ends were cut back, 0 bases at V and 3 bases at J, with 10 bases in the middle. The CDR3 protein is CASSLELEATDTQYF. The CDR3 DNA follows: TGTGCCAGCAGCTTAGAGCTAGAGGCGACAGATACGCAGTATTTT.

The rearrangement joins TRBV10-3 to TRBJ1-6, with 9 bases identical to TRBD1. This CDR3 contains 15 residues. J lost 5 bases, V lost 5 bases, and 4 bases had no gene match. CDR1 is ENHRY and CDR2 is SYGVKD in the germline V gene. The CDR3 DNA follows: TGTGCCATCAGTCGGGACAGGGCTGATAATTCACCCCTCCACTTT. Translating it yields CAISRDRADNSPLHF.

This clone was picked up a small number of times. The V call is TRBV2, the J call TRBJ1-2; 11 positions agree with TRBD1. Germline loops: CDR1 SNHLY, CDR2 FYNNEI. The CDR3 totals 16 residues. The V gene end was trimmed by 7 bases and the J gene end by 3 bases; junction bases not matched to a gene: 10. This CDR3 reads CASNLDRGRVDYGYTF. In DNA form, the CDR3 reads TGTGCCAGCAACCTGGACAGGGGGCGGGTTGACTATGGCTACACCTTC.

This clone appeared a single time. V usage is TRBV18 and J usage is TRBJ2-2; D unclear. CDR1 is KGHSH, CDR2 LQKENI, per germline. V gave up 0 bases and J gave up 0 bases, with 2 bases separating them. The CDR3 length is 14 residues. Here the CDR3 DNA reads TGTGCCAGCTCACCACCAACGAACACCGGGGAGCTGTTTTTT. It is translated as CASSPPTNTGELFF.

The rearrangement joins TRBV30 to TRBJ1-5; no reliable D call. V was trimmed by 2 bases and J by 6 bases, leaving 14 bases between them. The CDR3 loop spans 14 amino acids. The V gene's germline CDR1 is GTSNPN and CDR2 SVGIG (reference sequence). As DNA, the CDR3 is TGTGCCTGGAGTTCCCTGGGAGCGGTTCAGCCCCAGCATTTT. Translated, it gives CAWSSLGAVQPQHF.

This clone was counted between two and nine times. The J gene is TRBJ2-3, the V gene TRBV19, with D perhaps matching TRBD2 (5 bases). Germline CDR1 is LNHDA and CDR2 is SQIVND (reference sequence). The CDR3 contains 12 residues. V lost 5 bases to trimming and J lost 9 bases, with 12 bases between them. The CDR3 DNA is TGTGCCAGTAGTCACGAGGGCTCGACGCAGTATTTT. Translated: CASSHEGSTQYF.

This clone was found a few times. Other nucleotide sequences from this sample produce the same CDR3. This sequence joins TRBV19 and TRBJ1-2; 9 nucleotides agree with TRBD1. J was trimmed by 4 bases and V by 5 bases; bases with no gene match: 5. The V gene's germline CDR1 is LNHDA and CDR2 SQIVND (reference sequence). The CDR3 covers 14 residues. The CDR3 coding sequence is TGTGCCAGTAGTGTCAACAGGGGGCTCTATGGCTACACCTTC. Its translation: CASSVNRGLYGYTF. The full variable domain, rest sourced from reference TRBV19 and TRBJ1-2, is DGGITQSPKYLFRKEGQNVTLSCEQNLNHDAMYWYRQDPGQGLRLIYYSQIVNDFQKGDIAEGYSVSREKKESFPLTVTSAQKNPTAFYLCASSVNRGLYGYTFGSGTRLTVV.

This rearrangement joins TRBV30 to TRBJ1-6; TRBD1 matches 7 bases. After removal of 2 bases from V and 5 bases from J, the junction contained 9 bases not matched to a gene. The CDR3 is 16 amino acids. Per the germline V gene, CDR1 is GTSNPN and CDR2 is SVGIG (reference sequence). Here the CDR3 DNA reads TGTGCCTGGAGTCCCCGGGGCAGGGGGAATAATTCACCCCTCCACTTT. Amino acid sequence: CAWSPRGRGNNSPLHF.

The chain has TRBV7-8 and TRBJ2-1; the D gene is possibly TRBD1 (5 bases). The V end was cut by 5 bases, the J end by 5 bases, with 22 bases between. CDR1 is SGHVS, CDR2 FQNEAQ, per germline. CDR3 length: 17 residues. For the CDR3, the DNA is TGTGCCAGCAGCGAAGGAAGGGGCAGCGCCCAAGACAATGAGCAGTTCTTC. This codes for CASSEGRGSAQDNEQFF.

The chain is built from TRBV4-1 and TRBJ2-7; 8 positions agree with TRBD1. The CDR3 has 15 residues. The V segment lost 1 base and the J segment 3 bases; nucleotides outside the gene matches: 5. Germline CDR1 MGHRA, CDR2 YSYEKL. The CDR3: CASSQAGQVGYEQYF. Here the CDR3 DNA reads TGCGCCAGCAGCCAAGCGGGACAGGTTGGCTACGAGCAGTACTTC.

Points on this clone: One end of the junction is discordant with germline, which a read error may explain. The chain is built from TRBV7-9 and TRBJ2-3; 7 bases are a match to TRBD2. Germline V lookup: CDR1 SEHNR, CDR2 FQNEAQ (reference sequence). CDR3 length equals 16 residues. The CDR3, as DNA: TGTGCCGGCAGCCGGAGCTCGGCGGGAGCTACGGATACGCAGTATTTT. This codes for CAGSRSSAGATDTQYF.

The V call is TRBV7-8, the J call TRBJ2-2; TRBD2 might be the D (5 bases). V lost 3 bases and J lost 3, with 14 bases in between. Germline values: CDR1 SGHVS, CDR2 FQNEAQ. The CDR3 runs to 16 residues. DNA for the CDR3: TGTGCCAGCAGCTTTCGGGTGGGAGCCGACACCGGGGAGCTGTTTTTT. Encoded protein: CASSFRVGADTGELFF.

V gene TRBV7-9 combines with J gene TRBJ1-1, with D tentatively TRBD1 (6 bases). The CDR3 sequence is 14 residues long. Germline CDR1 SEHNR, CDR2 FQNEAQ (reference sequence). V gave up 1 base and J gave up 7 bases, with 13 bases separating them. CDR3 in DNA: TGTGCCAGCAGCTTAGTACAGGGAGGGTATGAAGCTTTCTTT. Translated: CASSLVQGGYEAFF.

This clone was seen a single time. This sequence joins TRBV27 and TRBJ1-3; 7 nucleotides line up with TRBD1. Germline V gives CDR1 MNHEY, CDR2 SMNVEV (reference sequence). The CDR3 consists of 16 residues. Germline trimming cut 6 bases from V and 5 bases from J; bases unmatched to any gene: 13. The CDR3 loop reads CASRPHYAGGRNTIYF. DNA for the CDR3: TGTGCCAGCAGACCCCATTATGCAGGGGGGAGAAACACCATATATTTT.

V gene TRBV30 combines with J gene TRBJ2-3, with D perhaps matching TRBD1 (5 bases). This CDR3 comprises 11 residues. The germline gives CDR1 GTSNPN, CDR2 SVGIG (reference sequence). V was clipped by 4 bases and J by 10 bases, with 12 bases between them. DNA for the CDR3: TGTGCCTGGAAAGGGGTTGAAGCGCAGTATTTT. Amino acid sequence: CAWKGVEAQYF.

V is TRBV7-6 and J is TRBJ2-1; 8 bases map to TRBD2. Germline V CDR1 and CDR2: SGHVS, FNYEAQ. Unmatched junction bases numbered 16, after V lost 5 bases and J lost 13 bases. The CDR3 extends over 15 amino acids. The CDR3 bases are TGTGCCAGCAGCGTTACGGCGGGGGGTCCCTCCCCTCAGTTCTTC. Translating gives CASSVTAGGPSPQFF. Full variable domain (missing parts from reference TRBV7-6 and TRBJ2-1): GAGVSQSPRYKVTKRGQDVALRCDPISGHVSLYWYRQALGQGPEFLTYFNYEAQQDKSGLPNDRFSAERPEGSISTLTIQRTEQRDSAMYRCASSVTAGGPSPQFFGPGTRLTVL.

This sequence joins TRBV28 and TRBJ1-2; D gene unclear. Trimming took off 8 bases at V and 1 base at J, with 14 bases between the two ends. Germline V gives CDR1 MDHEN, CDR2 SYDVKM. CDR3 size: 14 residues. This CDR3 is CASEVTSGNYGYTF. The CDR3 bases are TGTGCCAGCGAAGTTACATCGGGTAACTATGGCTACACCTTC.

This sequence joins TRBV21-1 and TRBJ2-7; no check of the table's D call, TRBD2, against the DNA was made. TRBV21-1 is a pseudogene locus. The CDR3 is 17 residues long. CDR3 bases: TGTGCCAGCAGCGCCCCATCGACTAGCGGGAGGGAAGGGGAGCAGTACTTC. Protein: CASSAPSTSGREGEQYF.

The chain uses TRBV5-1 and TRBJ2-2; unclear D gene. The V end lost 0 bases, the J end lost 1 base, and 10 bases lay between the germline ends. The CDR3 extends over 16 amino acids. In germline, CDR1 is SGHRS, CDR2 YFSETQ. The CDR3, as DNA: TGCGCCAGCAGCTTGGCATTGATAGGGAACACCGGGGAGCTGTTTTTT. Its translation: CASSLALIGNTGELFF.

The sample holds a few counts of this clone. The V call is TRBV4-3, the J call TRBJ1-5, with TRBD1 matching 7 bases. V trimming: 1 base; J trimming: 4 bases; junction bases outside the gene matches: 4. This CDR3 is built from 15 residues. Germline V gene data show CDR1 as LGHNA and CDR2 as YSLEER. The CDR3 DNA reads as TGCGCCAGCAGCCAAGGACAGGGCGGAAATCAGCCCCAGCATTTT. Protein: CASSQGQGGNQPQHF.

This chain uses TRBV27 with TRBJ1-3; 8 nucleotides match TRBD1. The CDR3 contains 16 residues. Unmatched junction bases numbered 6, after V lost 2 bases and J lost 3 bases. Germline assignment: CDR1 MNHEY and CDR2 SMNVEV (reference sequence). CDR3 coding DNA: TGTGCCAGCAGTTTACCAACAGGGGGGAGTGGAAACACCATATATTTT. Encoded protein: CASSLPTGGSGNTIYF.

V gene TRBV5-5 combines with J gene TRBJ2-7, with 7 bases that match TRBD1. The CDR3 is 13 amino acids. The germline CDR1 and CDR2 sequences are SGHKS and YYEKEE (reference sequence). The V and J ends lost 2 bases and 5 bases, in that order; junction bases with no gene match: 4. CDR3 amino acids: CASSFGQVNEQYF. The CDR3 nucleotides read TGTGCCAGCAGCTTCGGACAGGTCAACGAGCAGTACTTC.

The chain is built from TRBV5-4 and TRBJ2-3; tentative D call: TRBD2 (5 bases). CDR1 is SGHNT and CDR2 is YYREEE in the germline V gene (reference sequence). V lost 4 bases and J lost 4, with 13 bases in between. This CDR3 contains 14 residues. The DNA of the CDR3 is TGTGCCAGCAGCGCCGGGATCCCACCAGATACGCAGTATTTT. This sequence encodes CASSAGIPPDTQYF.

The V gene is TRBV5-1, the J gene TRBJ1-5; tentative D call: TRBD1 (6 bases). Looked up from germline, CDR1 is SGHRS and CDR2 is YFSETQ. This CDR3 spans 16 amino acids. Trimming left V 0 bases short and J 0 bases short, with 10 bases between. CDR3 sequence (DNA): TGCGCCAGCAGCTTGGCGGGGGGCTTTAGCAATCAGCCCCAGCATTTT. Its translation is CASSLAGGFSNQPQHF. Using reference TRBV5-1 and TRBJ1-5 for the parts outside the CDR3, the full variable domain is KAGVTQTPRYLIKTRGQQVTLSCSPISGHRSVSWYQQTPGQGLQFLFEYFSETQRNKGNFPGRFSGRQFSNSRSEMNVSTLELGDSALYLCASSLAGGFSNQPQHFGDGTRLSIL.

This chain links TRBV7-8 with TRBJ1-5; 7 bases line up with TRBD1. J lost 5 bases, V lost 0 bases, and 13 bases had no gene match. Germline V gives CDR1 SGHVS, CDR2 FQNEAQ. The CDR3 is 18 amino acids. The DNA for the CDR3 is TGTGCCAGCAGCTTAGCGGGTGTTTCGGACAGGCGAGATCAGCCCCAGCATTTT. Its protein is CASSLAGVSDRRDQPQHF.

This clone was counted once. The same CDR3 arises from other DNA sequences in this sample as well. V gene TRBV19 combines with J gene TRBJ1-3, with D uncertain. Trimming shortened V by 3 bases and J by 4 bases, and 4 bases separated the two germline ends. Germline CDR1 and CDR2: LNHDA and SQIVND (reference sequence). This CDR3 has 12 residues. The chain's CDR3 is CASSMQGNTIYF. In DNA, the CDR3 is TGTGCCAGTAGTATGCAGGGAAACACCATATATTTT.

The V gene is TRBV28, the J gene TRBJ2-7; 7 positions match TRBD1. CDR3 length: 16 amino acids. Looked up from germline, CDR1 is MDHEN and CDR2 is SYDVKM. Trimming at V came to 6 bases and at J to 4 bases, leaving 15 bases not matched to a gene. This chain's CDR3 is CASSFPTGSIVYEQYF. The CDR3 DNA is TGTGCCAGCAGCTTCCCGACAGGGTCAATCGTGTACGAGCAGTACTTC.

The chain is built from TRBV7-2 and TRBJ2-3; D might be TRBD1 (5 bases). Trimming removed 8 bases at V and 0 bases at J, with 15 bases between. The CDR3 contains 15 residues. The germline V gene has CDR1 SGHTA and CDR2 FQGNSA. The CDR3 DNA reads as TGTGCCAGCCGGCAATTTAGGGGAAGCACAGATACGCAGTATTTT. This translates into CASRQFRGSTDTQYF.

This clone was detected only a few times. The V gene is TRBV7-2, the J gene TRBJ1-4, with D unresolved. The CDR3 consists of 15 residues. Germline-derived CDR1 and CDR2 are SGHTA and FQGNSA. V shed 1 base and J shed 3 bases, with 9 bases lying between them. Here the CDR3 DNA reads TGTGCCAGCAGCTTAGTGTCCGGGGCTAATGAAAAACTGTTTTTT. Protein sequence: CASSLVSGANEKLFF.